One sample yielded the 27 T cell receptor beta chains listed below, sequenced in a study of blood T cell dynamics during melanoma immunotherapy. Repertoires were generated with immunoSEQ multiplex PCR, while TCRdb's copy carries only in-frame clones and drops some. The top ten clones hold around 5.1% of a sample with roughly 6,000 clones, roughly 88% of them seen once. The time point: week 3, after first cycle of checkpoint inhibitor. The sample was blood, taken from a patient treated with checkpoint blockade. The receptor source for this set is a human donor with melanoma.

A single count supports this clone. The chain recombines TRBV25-1 with TRBJ2-6; no clear D gene. This CDR3 is 17 amino acids long. V was trimmed by 1 base and J by 0 bases, leaving 10 bases between them. CDR1 is MGHDK, CDR2 SYGVNS, per germline. CDR3 nucleotide sequence: TGTGCCAGCAGTGAATCCCCCGGACGCTCTGGGGCCAACGTCCTGACTTTC. Translating it yields CASSESPGRSGANVLTF.

The genes are TRBV5-1 and TRBJ1-1; 9 bases align to TRBD1. This CDR3 has 12 residues. V shed 10 bases, J shed 5 bases, and the junction held 6 bases outside the gene matches. Germline CDR1 reads SGHRS; CDR2 reads YFSETQ. Written as DNA, the CDR3 is TGCGCCCGGTACAGGGGGCGAACTGAAGCTTTCTTT. Amino acids: CARYRGRTEAFF.

This clone appeared once. The V call is TRBV7-9, the J call TRBJ1-2; no firm D call. The V end was cut by 3 bases, the J end by 6 bases, with 14 bases between. CDR1 and CDR2 (germline): SEHNR, FQNEAQ (reference sequence). The CDR3 runs 14 residues. The CDR3 is CASSFRAGINGYTF. Here the CDR3 DNA reads TGTGCCAGCAGCTTCCGTGCCGGGATAAATGGCTACACCTTC.

The sample holds a few counts of this clone. The chain joins TRBV27 to TRBJ1-2, with TRBD1 identical over 8 bases. V trimming: 6 bases; J trimming: 5 bases; junction bases outside the gene matches: 8. This CDR3 has 14 residues. Germline assignment: CDR1 MNHEY and CDR2 SMNVEV (reference sequence). The CDR3 DNA sequence: TGTGCCAGCAGACAGGGGGGCGGGAGGTATGGCTACACCTTC. This codes for CASRQGGGRYGYTF.

The rearrangement links TRBV7-7 to TRBJ2-3; D is unclear. This CDR3 region has 16 residues. CDR1 is SSHAT and CDR2 is FNYEAQ in the germline V gene (reference sequence). V was pared by 8 bases and J by 3 bases, with 21 bases between. The CDR3 loop reads CASPTFGFVRTDTQYF. CDR3 DNA sequence: TGTGCCAGCCCGACTTTTGGGTTTGTGAGGACAGATACGCAGTATTTT.

This chain uses TRBV28 with TRBJ2-3; either TRBD1 or TRBD2 may fit D (7 bases each). Trimming removed 6 bases from V and 4 bases from J, with 17 bases in between. This CDR3 region has 15 residues. The germline V gene has CDR1 MDHEN and CDR2 SYDVKM. The CDR3 DNA reads TGTGCCAGCAGGCGGGGGACAGTAGGGGCAGATACGCAGTATTTT. Amino acids: CASRRGTVGADTQYF. The variable domain in full, with the rest retrieved from reference TRBV28 and TRBJ2-3, is DVKVTQSSRYLVKRTGEKVFLECVQDMDHENMFWYRQDPGLGLRLIYFSYDVKMKEKGDIPEGYSVSREKKERFSLILESASTNQTSMYLCASRRGTVGADTQYFGPGTRLTVL.

The chain's CDR3 is CAWSEGTGSQPQHF. The CDR3 DNA is TGTGCCTGGAGTGAAGGGACAGGGAGTCAGCCCCAGCATTTT. This rearrangement joins TRBV30 to TRBJ1-5; 9 nucleotides align to TRBD1. The CDR3 length is 14 residues. Germline V gene sequence: CDR1 GTSNPN, CDR2 SVGIG (reference sequence). J gave up 6 bases and V 1 base, and 4 bases lay outside the gene matches.

In this sample, this clone turned up a few times. The chain employs TRBV5-1 and TRBJ2-7; tentatively, D is TRBD1 (6 bases). The germline V gene has CDR1 SGHRS and CDR2 YFSETQ. Trimming shortened V by 3 bases and J by 2 bases, and 12 bases separated the two germline ends. CDR3 length: 14 amino acids. The CDR3 is CASSSFGQTYEQYF. CDR3 nucleotide sequence: TGCGCCAGCAGCTCGTTCGGACAGACCTACGAGCAGTACTTC. Full variable domain (outside the CDR3, taken from reference TRBV5-1 and TRBJ2-7): KAGVTQTPRYLIKTRGQQVTLSCSPISGHRSVSWYQQTPGQGLQFLFEYFSETQRNKGNFPGRFSGRQFSNSRSEMNVSTLELGDSALYLCASSSFGQTYEQYFGPGTRLTVT.

This chain links TRBV6-5 with TRBJ1-5, with D perhaps TRBD1 (5 bases). There are 13 residues in the CDR3. V lost 5 bases and J lost 5, with 10 bases in between. Per the germline V gene, CDR1 is MNHEY and CDR2 is SVGAGI. The CDR3 sequence: CASSRDPYQPQHF. The CDR3 region has the DNA TGTGCCAGCAGTCGGGACCCTTATCAGCCCCAGCATTTT.

The chain uses TRBV6-6 and TRBJ2-7, with D possibly matching TRBD1 (6 bases). Trimming removed 1 base at V and 0 bases at J, with 7 bases between. The CDR3 totals 14 residues. Germline V gives CDR1 MNHNY, CDR2 SVGAGI (reference sequence). DNA of the CDR3: TGTGCCAGCAGTTACTGGGACAACTCCTACGAGCAGTACTTC. Its translation is CASSYWDNSYEQYF.

J is TRBJ2-7 and V is TRBV30, with a possible D match to TRBD1 (6 bases). Germline V CDR1 and CDR2: GTSNPN, SVGIG (reference sequence). V lost 8 bases to trimming and J lost 3 bases, with 14 bases between them. This CDR3 has 12 amino acids. The CDR3 is CARTGQNYEQYF. CDR3 in DNA: TGTGCCAGAACCGGACAGAACTACGAGCAGTACTTC.

The chain employs TRBV4-1 and TRBJ2-3; D could derive from TRBD1 or TRBD2 (6 bases each). The V gene lost 0 bases and the J gene lost 2 bases, with 15 bases spanning the gap. This CDR3 has 17 amino acids. CDR1 and CDR2 (germline): MGHRA, YSYEKL. The CDR3 reads CASSQDRGTFDTDTQYF. CDR3 DNA: TGCGCCAGCAGCCAAGATAGGGGGACTTTCGACACAGATACGCAGTATTTT.

This clone was seen just once. CDR3 DNA sequence: TGTGCCAGCAGCCTCGAGGGGGTTCTAGCCAAAAACATTCAGTACTTC. This codes for CASSLEGVLAKNIQYF. V gene TRBV5-6 combines with J gene TRBJ2-4, with D possibly TRBD1 on 6 matching bases. V was pared by 4 bases and J by 0 bases, with 14 bases between. This CDR3 contains 16 residues. The germline gives CDR1 SGHDT, CDR2 YYEEEE.

The chain recombines TRBV5-8 with TRBJ2-7; D could derive from TRBD1 or TRBD2 (5 bases each). Trimming took off 1 base at V and 3 bases at J, with 11 bases between the two ends. The germline V gene encodes CDR1 SGHTS and CDR2 YDEGEE. The CDR3 is 14 amino acids. CDR3 DNA sequence: TGTGCCAGCAGCTTGTGGGGTGGGGGCTACGAGCAGTACTTC. It yields the protein CASSLWGGGYEQYF.

The chain employs TRBV7-9 and TRBJ2-1, with 8 bases that match TRBD1. The germline V gene encodes CDR1 SEHNR and CDR2 FQNEAQ (reference sequence). V gave up 5 bases and J gave up 9 bases; unmatched junction bases: 6. The CDR3 covers 13 residues. The CDR3 region is CASSRRQGTEQFF. In DNA form, the CDR3 reads TGTGCCAGCAGCAGAAGACAGGGGACTGAGCAGTTCTTC.

The rearrangement uses TRBV5-1 and TRBJ2-3; D is unclear. This CDR3 comprises 13 residues. The germline CDR1 and CDR2 sequences are SGHRS and YFSETQ. With 0 bases removed from V and 4 bases from J, the gap between germline ends came to 6 bases. CDR3 nucleotide sequence: TGCGCCAGCAGCTTGGCCGGTCCAGATACGCAGTATTTT. It is translated as CASSLAGPDTQYF.

The chain employs TRBV19 and TRBJ2-3; TRBD2 matches at 9 bases. Unmatched junction bases numbered 9, after V lost 6 bases and J lost 2 bases. The CDR3 extends over 16 amino acids. CDR1 and CDR2 from the germline V gene are LNHDA and SQIVND (reference sequence). The CDR3 protein is CASRPPSGAYTDTQYF. In DNA, the CDR3 is TGTGCCAGTAGGCCCCCTAGCGGGGCTTACACAGATACGCAGTATTTT. Variable domain in full (rest from reference TRBV19 and TRBJ2-3): DGGITQSPKYLFRKEGQNVTLSCEQNLNHDAMYWYRQDPGQGLRLIYYSQIVNDFQKGDIAEGYSVSREKKESFPLTVTSAQKNPTAFYLCASRPPSGAYTDTQYFGPGTRLTVL.

CDR3 DNA: TGTGCCATCCGGGAATGGGACAGGGGGTCGGCTAACACTGAAGCTTTCTTT. The encoded protein is CAIREWDRGSANTEAFF. The genes are TRBV10-3 and TRBJ1-1; TRBD1 matches 11 bases. The CDR3 has 17 residues. CDR1 is ENHRY and CDR2 is SYGVKD in the germline V gene. Germline trimming cut 8 bases from V and 2 bases from J; bases unmatched to any gene: 13.

This clone was detected a few times. The rearrangement joins TRBV7-9 to TRBJ2-3; D is perhaps TRBD1 (6 bases). Germline V lookup: CDR1 SEHNR, CDR2 FQNEAQ (reference sequence). CDR3 length: 15 amino acids. Trimming left V 4 bases short and J 2 bases short, with 13 bases between. The CDR3: CASSSKGGTTDTQYF. The CDR3 DNA follows: TGTGCCAGCAGCTCCAAAGGGGGAACCACAGATACGCAGTATTTT. Using reference TRBV7-9 and TRBJ2-3 for the parts outside the CDR3, the full variable domain is DTGVSQNPRHKITKRGQNVTFRCDPISEHNRLYWYRQTLGQGPEFLTYFQNEAQLEKSRLLSDRFSAERPKGSFSTLEIQRTEQGDSAMYLCASSSKGGTTDTQYFGPGTRLTVL.

The chain carries TRBV4-1 and TRBJ2-7; D may be TRBD1 or TRBD2 (5 bases each). Trimming cost V 5 bases and J 0 bases, with 23 bases left between them. Germline V gene data show CDR1 as MGHRA and CDR2 as YSYEKL. The CDR3 contains 18 residues. The CDR3 region is CASSSGQGSGLGSYEQYF. In DNA, the CDR3 is TGCGCCAGCAGCTCAGGGCAGGGCAGCGGATTGGGCTCCTACGAGCAGTACTTC.

The chain combines TRBV28 with TRBJ2-7; TRBD1 agrees at 7 bases. Losses at the gene ends were 3 bases for V and 3 bases for J; bases not matched to a gene: 8. There are 15 residues in the CDR3. Germline V lookup: CDR1 MDHEN, CDR2 SYDVKM. CDR3 nucleotides: TGTGCCAGCAGTTTTTATGGGACAGAGTTCTACGAGCAGTACTTC. Amino acids: CASSFYGTEFYEQYF.

This chain links TRBV20-1 with TRBJ1-2; D is perhaps TRBD1 (5 bases). CDR1 is DFQATT and CDR2 is SNEGSKA in the germline V gene (reference sequence). There are 11 residues in the CDR3. The V and J ends lost 6 bases and 7 bases respectively, with 12 bases between them. The CDR3 nucleotides read TGCAGTGCGGGTAGGGGAATTGGCTACACCTTC. This codes for CSAGRGIGYTF.

The chain is built from TRBV5-1 and TRBJ2-7; D is ambiguous. Germline lookup yields CDR1 SGHRS and CDR2 YFSETQ. This CDR3 has 11 residues. Trimming removed 7 bases from V and 3 bases from J, with 8 bases in between. The CDR3 DNA follows: TGCGCCAGCTCCCCGAACTACGAGCAGTACTTC. Its translation: CASSPNYEQYF.

The gene calls are TRBV2 and TRBJ2-1; the match to TRBD1 covers 9 bases. The trim removed 7 bases at V and 6 bases at J, leaving 10 bases unmatched. Germline CDR1 and CDR2: SNHLY and FYNNEI. The length of the CDR3 is 15 residues. The CDR3 protein is CASNVQGAQTNEQFF. The CDR3 coding sequence is TGTGCCAGCAACGTACAGGGGGCGCAGACCAATGAGCAGTTCTTC.

Only one count was recorded for this clone. The V call is TRBV30, the J call TRBJ2-7; tentative D call: TRBD1 (6 bases). The CDR3 has 17 residues. Per the germline V gene, CDR1 is GTSNPN and CDR2 is SVGIG (reference sequence). The germline V and J ends were trimmed by 4 bases and 4 bases, with 26 bases remaining between them. CDR3 amino acids: CAWTMSPSGVVNYEQYF. CDR3 DNA: TGTGCCTGGACTATGTCCCCTTCAGGGGTGGTAAATTACGAGCAGTACTTC. The full variable domain, its missing parts supplied by reference TRBV30 and TRBJ2-7, is SQTIHQWPATLVQPVGSPLSLECTVEGTSNPNLYWYRQAAGRGLQLLFYSVGIGQISSEVPQNLSASRPQDRQFILSSKKLLLSDSGFYLCAWTMSPSGVVNYEQYFGPGTRLTVT.

The rearrangement joins TRBV9 to TRBJ2-5; 7 nucleotides agree with TRBD2. The V segment lost 4 bases and the J segment 5 bases; nucleotides outside the gene matches: 11. Germline V gene sequence: CDR1 SGDLS, CDR2 YYNGEE. The CDR3 contains 15 residues. The CDR3 loop is CASSSSSGEGETQYF. The CDR3 DNA is TGTGCCAGCAGCTCTTCAAGCGGGGAGGGGGAGACCCAGTACTTC. Looking up the rest from reference TRBV9 and TRBJ2-5 gives the full variable domain: DSGVTQTPKHLITATGQRVTLRCSPRSGDLSVYWYQQSLDQGLQFLIQYYNGEERAKGNILERFSAQQFPDLHSELNLSSLELGDSALYFCASSSSSGEGETQYFGPGTRLLVL.

The CDR3 DNA sequence: TGTGCCAGCGGCGAATACAGGCCAACCGGGGAGCTGTTTTTT. Amino acid sequence: CASGEYRPTGELFF. The J gene is TRBJ2-2, the V gene TRBV7-3; possible D gene TRBD1, 5 bases. This CDR3 has 14 residues. From germline, CDR1 is SGHTA and CDR2 FQGTGA. V was cut by 8 bases and J by 5 bases, with 15 bases left in between.